This TCR beta chain was retrieved from a study of T cell repertoires in cytomegalovirus infection. TCRdb fed the reads into MiXCR, producing one record per CDR3 protein. The sample shows 350,000 to 400,000 distinct CDR3 sequences, roughly 36% of them seen only once. This CDR3 has 17 residues. V lost 0 bases and J lost 0, with 13 bases in between. The germline gives CDR1 KGHSH, CDR2 LQKENI. Notes on the study in general: Summed frequency of public TCR beta families distinguished CMV carriers with the relevant HLA.

This clonotype turned up a few times. The antigen remains undetermined. The chain couples TRBV18 to TRBJ2-3, with D tentatively TRBD1 (6 bases). The material sequenced was cultured PBMCs, taken from culture after CMV antigen stimulation. The sequence was collected from a human donor in good health (CMV status not recorded). Some clones in this sample may be carry-over from other donors' samples. The CDR3 reads CASSPPGTSTSTDTQYF. CDR3 in DNA: TGTGCCAGCTCACCACCCGGGACATCTACTAGCACAGATACGCAGTATTTT.